The 21 T cell receptor beta chains below were found in one sample sequenced in a study of cytomegalovirus exposure and HLA in healthy donors. With 60 Vbeta and 13 Jbeta primers, the PCR was carried out. The table came from immunoSEQ multiplex PCR; TCRdb's copy has only in-frame clones and leaves some out. The repertoire holds more than 150,000 clones, with around four fifths as singletons. The sample was PBMCs. Receptors originate from a woman aged 25 to 39 in good health and CMV-seronegative.

V is TRBV27 and J is TRBJ2-1, with D possibly being TRBD1 (5 bases). Trimming took off 6 bases at V and 7 bases at J, with 22 bases between the two ends. The CDR3 is 16 residues long. Germline V gene lookup returns CDR1 MNHEY and CDR2 SMNVEV (reference sequence). CDR3 protein: CASSLQGALPLNEQFF. CDR3 DNA sequence: TGTGCCAGCAGCCTCCAGGGTGCCCTCCCTTTAAATGAGCAGTTCTTC.

The chain joins TRBV7-9 to TRBJ2-1; D may be TRBD1 (6 bases). V lost 5 bases to trimming and J lost 9 bases, with 23 bases between them. The CDR3 totals 16 residues. From germline, CDR1 is SEHNR and CDR2 FQNEAQ (reference sequence). This CDR3 reads CASSTQGHPKGSEQFF. The CDR3 region has the DNA TGTGCCAGCAGCACCCAGGGACACCCTAAAGGGAGTGAGCAGTTCTTC.

The chain couples TRBV7-2 to TRBJ1-2, with D possibly being TRBD1 (6 bases). Germline V gives CDR1 SGHTA, CDR2 FQGNSA. This CDR3 contains 13 residues. V was shortened by 2 bases and J by 2 bases, with 6 bases between the two germline ends. The CDR3 bases are TGTGCCAGCAGCTTACAGGGGAACTATGGCTACACCTTC. It is translated as CASSLQGNYGYTF.

The gene calls are TRBV7-6 and TRBJ1-3; 7 bases agree with TRBD1. CDR1 is SGHVS, CDR2 FNYEAQ, per germline. With V trimmed by 3 bases and J by 3 bases, 5 bases remained unmatched. The CDR3 loop spans 15 amino acids. CDR3 sequence: CASSLGQWNGNTIYF. The CDR3 DNA follows: TGTGCCAGCAGCTTGGGACAGTGGAATGGAAACACCATATATTTT.

This clone appeared a single time. The gene calls are TRBV30 and TRBJ1-2; D call uncertain. The CDR3 contains 13 residues. V was clipped by 5 bases and J by 3 bases, with 13 bases between them. The germline V gene has CDR1 GTSNPN and CDR2 SVGIG (reference sequence). The CDR3 is CAWCGLSDYGYTF. The CDR3 coding sequence is TGTGCCTGGTGCGGGCTCAGTGACTATGGCTACACCTTC.

The V and J genes are TRBV2 and TRBJ2-1; D is perhaps TRBD2 (6 bases). The CDR3 length is 14 residues. Trimming removed 5 bases at V and 7 bases at J, with 15 bases between. Germline loops: CDR1 SNHLY, CDR2 FYNNEI. The chain's CDR3 is CASSYRLVSNEQFF. Here the CDR3 DNA reads TGTGCCAGCAGTTACCGACTAGTGTCGAATGAGCAGTTCTTC.

Only a few counts were recorded for this clone. The rearrangement joins TRBV7-9 to TRBJ2-5; TRBD2 matches 8 bases. V shed 2 bases, J shed 4 bases, and the junction held 6 bases outside the gene matches. The length of the CDR3 is 15 residues. Germline V gene sequence: CDR1 SEHNR, CDR2 FQNEAQ (reference sequence). The CDR3 DNA follows: TGTGCCAGCAGCTTAAGGTTAAGCGGGGGAGAGACCCAGTACTTC. It encodes CASSLRLSGGETQYF.

The V call is TRBV7-9, the J call TRBJ1-2, with 11 bases that match TRBD1. The germline gives CDR1 SEHNR, CDR2 FQNEAQ (reference sequence). The CDR3 has 16 residues. The ends lost 8 bases at V and 8 bases at J; junction bases unmatched: 16. This chain's CDR3 is CASGSGTGGPRKGYTF. In DNA, the CDR3 is TGTGCCAGCGGGTCCGGGACAGGGGGACCGCGGAAAGGCTACACCTTC.

This clone has a handful of counts. The rearrangement uses TRBV6-5 and TRBJ2-7, with 8 bases that match TRBD2. The CDR3 runs 15 residues. Looked up from germline, CDR1 is MNHEY and CDR2 is SVGAGI. V was pared by 8 bases and J by 3 bases, with 12 bases of the junction left unmatched. The CDR3 spells CASGVPNGGVYEQYF. CDR3 bases: TGTGCCAGCGGGGTCCCTAACGGGGGGGTCTACGAGCAGTACTTC.

The rearrangement joins TRBV28 to TRBJ1-2, with 7 bases matching TRBD1. This CDR3 has 14 residues. J was trimmed by 8 bases and V by 3 bases; bases with no gene match: 9. Germline values: CDR1 MDHEN, CDR2 SYDVKM. The CDR3 DNA follows: TGTGCCAGCAGTTTGCCACAGGGGTTTGGAGGCTACACCTTC. Translated: CASSLPQGFGGYTF.

The V and J genes are TRBV5-1 and TRBJ1-2; D may be TRBD1 (6 bases). V lost 6 bases and J 4 bases, leaving 16 bases between the germline ends. CDR1 and CDR2 from the germline V gene are SGHRS and YFSETQ. This CDR3 comprises 14 residues. The CDR3: CASNPTGGPYGYTF. The CDR3 DNA is TGCGCCAGCAACCCGACAGGAGGCCCCTATGGCTACACCTTC.

V gene TRBV9 combines with J gene TRBJ2-5, with 9 bases aligning to TRBD2. Trimming at V came to 4 bases and at J to 5 bases, leaving 15 bases not matched to a gene. The V gene's germline CDR1 is SGDLS and CDR2 YYNGEE. The CDR3 is 17 residues long. The CDR3 spells CASSPRLALAGRETQYF. CDR3 DNA sequence: TGTGCCAGCAGCCCTCGTTTGGCCCTAGCGGGGCGTGAGACCCAGTACTTC.

The J gene is TRBJ2-1, the V gene TRBV29-1; 7 nucleotides line up with TRBD2. Germline assignment: CDR1 SQVTM and CDR2 ANQGSEA. The CDR3 runs to 12 residues. V was clipped by 6 bases and J by 5 bases; unmatched bases: 4. The CDR3 protein is CSVGGTNNEQFF. In DNA form, the CDR3 reads TGCAGCGTGGGAGGGACCAACAATGAGCAGTTCTTC.

This clone showed up just once. The rearrangement joins TRBV6-1 to TRBJ1-1; 9 bases fit TRBD1. V lost 4 bases and J lost 4; bases outside the gene matches: 4. Germline V gives CDR1 MNHNS, CDR2 SASEGT. This CDR3 contains 14 residues. CDR3 DNA sequence: TGTGCCAGCAGTGCCAAGACAGGGGGCACTGAAGCTTTCTTT. Protein sequence: CASSAKTGGTEAFF.

V is TRBV27 and J is TRBJ1-4; 7 nucleotides line up with TRBD1. The CDR3 spans 20 residues. The ends lost 2 bases at V and 8 bases at J; junction bases unmatched: 23. Germline CDR1 reads MNHEY; CDR2 reads SMNVEV (reference sequence). CDR3 loop: CASSLRPWDRIAGSAEKLFF. CDR3 sequence (DNA): TGTGCCAGCAGTTTAAGACCGTGGGACAGAATCGCCGGTTCCGCCGAAAAACTGTTTTTT.

CDR3 DNA sequence: TGTGCCAGCATGACCGGGGGGAGCACAGATACGCAGTATTTT. Residues: CASMTGGSTDTQYF. The chain has TRBV2 and TRBJ2-3, with 7 bases aligning to TRBD2. The CDR3 loop spans 14 amino acids. Germline V lookup: CDR1 SNHLY, CDR2 FYNNEI. The J segment lost 0 bases and the V segment lost 7 bases, leaving 4 bases of the junction unmatched.

This clone was detected a few times. The CDR3, as DNA: TGTGCCAGCAGTTTCCAGACAGGGCCCAATCAGCCCCAGCATTTT. Protein: CASSFQTGPNQPQHF. This rearrangement joins TRBV27 to TRBJ1-5; 7 bases fit TRBD1. V lost 3 bases and J lost 3; bases outside the gene matches: 5. CDR3 length: 15 amino acids. Germline loops: CDR1 MNHEY, CDR2 SMNVEV (reference sequence).

This clone was seen a few times. The rearrangement links TRBV7-2 to TRBJ2-1; TRBD1 agrees at 10 bases. This CDR3 spans 16 amino acids. Germline trimming cut 1 base from V and 10 bases from J; bases unmatched to any gene: 10. Germline loops: CDR1 SGHTA, CDR2 FQGNSA. CDR3 DNA sequence: TGTGCCAGCAGCTTAGGAGGGACAGGGGCATTACGGGAGCAGTTCTTC. Translation gives CASSLGGTGALREQFF.

The rearrangement joins TRBV30 to TRBJ1-1, with 10 bases lining up with TRBD1. Germline V lookup: CDR1 GTSNPN, CDR2 SVGIG (reference sequence). V was clipped by 4 bases and J by 10 bases; unmatched bases: 9. This CDR3 has 13 amino acids. This CDR3 reads CAWTPGQGKGAFF. The CDR3 DNA follows: TGTGCCTGGACCCCGGGACAGGGGAAGGGAGCTTTCTTT.

The CDR3 here is CASSLQGEKLFF. The CDR3 region has the DNA TGTGCCAGCAGCCTTCAGGGGGAAAAACTGTTTTTT. V is TRBV7-9 and J is TRBJ1-4; TRBD1 is a possible D gene (6 bases). This CDR3 spans 12 amino acids. The V gene lost 5 bases and the J gene lost 8 bases, with 9 bases spanning the gap. Per the germline V gene, CDR1 is SEHNR and CDR2 is FQNEAQ (reference sequence).

J is TRBJ2-7 and V is TRBV4-1, with 13 bases aligning to TRBD2. CDR3 length: 16 amino acids. Per germline, CDR1 MGHRA and CDR2 YSYEKL. Trimming took 5 bases from V and 2 from J; bases not matched to a gene: 6. The chain's CDR3 is CASSYTSGGGTYEQYF. DNA of the CDR3: TGCGCCAGCAGCTACACTAGCGGGGGGGGAACCTACGAGCAGTACTTC.